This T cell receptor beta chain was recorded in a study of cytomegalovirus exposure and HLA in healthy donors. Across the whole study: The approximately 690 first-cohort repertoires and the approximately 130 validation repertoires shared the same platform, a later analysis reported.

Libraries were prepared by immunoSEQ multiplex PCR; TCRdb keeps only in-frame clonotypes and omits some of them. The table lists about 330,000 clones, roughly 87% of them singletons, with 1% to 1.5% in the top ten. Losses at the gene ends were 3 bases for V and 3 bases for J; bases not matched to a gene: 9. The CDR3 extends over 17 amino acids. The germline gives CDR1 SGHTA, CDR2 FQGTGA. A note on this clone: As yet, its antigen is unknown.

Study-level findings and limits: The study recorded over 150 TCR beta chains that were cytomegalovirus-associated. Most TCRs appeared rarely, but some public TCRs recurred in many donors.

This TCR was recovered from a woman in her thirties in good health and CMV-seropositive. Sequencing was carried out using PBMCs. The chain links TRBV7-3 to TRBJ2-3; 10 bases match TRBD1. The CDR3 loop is CASSFGLGTGVTDTQYF. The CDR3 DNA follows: TGTGCCAGCAGCTTTGGCCTTGGGACAGGGGTTACAGATACGCAGTATTTT.